Listed below are T cell receptor beta chains from one sample, sequenced in a study of shared clonotypes between healthy human individuals. The table came from immunoSEQ multiplex PCR; TCRdb's copy has only in-frame clones and leaves some out. This table has 400,000 to 600,000 clones, 95% to 96% appearing once. Input material: naive CD4+ T cells sorted from blood. The receptors originated from a woman in her thirties in good health. Each CDR3 is given with its conserved first and last residue. A D gene is named only where the DNA matches it firmly. For some rows the clone size is stated as once, few or many, or as a class when expanded; others skip it.

v_gene,abundance,j_gene,len,d_gene,CDR3aa,CDR3nt
TRBV9,NA,TRBJ2-3,19,TRBD2,CASSVGVAGGPGSTDTQYF,TGTGCCAGCAGCGTAGGGGTAGCGGGAGGGCCGGGGAGCACAGATACGCAGTATTTT
TRBV18,NA,TRBJ1-1,14,NA,CASSPPGVGTEAFF,TGTGCCAGCTCACCACCGGGAGTGGGCACTGAAGCTTTCTTT
TRBV7-2,NA,TRBJ2-7,15,NA,CASSPGLDYNYEQYF,TGTGCCAGCAGCCCAGGCTTGGACTACAATTACGAGCAGTACTTC
TRBV19,NA,TRBJ2-7,14,TRBD2,CASSSGDYSYEQYF,TGTGCCAGTAGTAGCGGGGACTACTCCTACGAGCAGTACTTC
TRBV18,once,TRBJ2-7,14,TRBD2,CASSLGLAGDEQYF,TGTGCCAGCTCACTAGGACTAGCGGGAGACGAGCAGTACTTC
TRBV27,NA,TRBJ2-1,13,NA,CASTPGSWNEQFF,TGTGCCAGCACCCCGGGGTCTTGGAATGAGCAGTTCTTC
TRBV5-4,NA,TRBJ1-2,15,NA,CASSLYAAPEYGYTF,TGTGCCAGCAGCTTGTATGCAGCGCCGGAATATGGCTACACCTTC
TRBV10-2,NA,TRBJ2-2,18,TRBD2,CASRAPLAGKLGTGELFF,TGCGCCAGCAGGGCCCCACTAGCGGGAAAGTTGGGCACCGGGGAGCTGTTTTTT
TRBV6-6,NA,TRBJ2-4,16,TRBD2,CASSHTQREGKNIQYF,TGTGCCAGCAGCCATACCCAAAGGGAGGGCAAAAACATTCAGTACTTC
TRBV29-1,NA,TRBJ2-7,13,NA,CSVAKNREYEQYF,TGCAGCGTGGCAAAAAACAGGGAATACGAGCAGTACTTC
TRBV27,NA,TRBJ2-2,16,NA,CASSSEVPTNTGELFF,TGTGCCAGCAGTTCCGAAGTCCCGACGAACACCGGGGAGCTGTTTTTT